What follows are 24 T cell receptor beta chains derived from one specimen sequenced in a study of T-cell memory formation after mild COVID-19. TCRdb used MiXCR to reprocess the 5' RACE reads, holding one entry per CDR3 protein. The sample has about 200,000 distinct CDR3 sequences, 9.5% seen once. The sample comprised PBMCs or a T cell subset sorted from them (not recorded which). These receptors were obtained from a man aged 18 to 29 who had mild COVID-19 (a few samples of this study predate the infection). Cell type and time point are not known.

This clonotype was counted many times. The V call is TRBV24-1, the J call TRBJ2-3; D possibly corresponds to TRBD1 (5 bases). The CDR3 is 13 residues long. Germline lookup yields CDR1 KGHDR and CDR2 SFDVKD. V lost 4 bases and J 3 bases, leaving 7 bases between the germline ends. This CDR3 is CATSDPGTDTQYF. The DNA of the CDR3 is TGTGCCACCAGTGACCCAGGGACAGATACGCAGTATTTT.

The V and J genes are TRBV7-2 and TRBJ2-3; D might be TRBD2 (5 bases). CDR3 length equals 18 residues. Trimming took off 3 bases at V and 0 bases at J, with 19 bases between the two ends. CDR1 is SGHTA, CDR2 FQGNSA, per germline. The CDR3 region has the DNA TGTGCCAGCAGCTTGCGGGTTTTGGCAATTCTTAGCACAGATACGCAGTATTTT. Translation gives CASSLRVLAILSTDTQYF.

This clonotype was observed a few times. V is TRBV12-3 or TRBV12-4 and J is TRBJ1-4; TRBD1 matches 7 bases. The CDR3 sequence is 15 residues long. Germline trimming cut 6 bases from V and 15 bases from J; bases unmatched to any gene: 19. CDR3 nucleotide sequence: TGTGCCAGCAGCCGGGGACAGCCGGATTTGGGATTGATGTTTTTT. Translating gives CASSRGQPDLGLMFF.

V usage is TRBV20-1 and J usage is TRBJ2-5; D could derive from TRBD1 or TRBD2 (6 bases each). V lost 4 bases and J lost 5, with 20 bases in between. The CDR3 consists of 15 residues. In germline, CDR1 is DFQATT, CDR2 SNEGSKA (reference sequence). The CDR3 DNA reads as TGCAGTGCTAATCGAGGAGGGGGGCGAGGGGAGACCCAGTACTTC. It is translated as CSANRGGGRGETQYF.

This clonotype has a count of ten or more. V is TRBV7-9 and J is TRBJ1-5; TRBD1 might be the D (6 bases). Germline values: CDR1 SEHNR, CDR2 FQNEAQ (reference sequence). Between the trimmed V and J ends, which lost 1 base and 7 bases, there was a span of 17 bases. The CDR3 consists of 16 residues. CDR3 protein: CASSLDTGATGQPQHF. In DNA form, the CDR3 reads TGTGCCAGCAGCTTAGACACGGGGGCTACCGGGCAGCCCCAGCATTTT.

This CDR3 is CASSKEQGVNYGYTF. CDR3 DNA: TGTGCCAGCAGCAAGGAACAGGGAGTGAACTATGGCTACACCTTC. This chain links TRBV7-9 with TRBJ1-2; D might be TRBD1 (6 bases). With 5 bases removed from V and 2 bases from J, the gap between germline ends came to 15 bases. This CDR3 is built from 15 residues. CDR1 is SEHNR and CDR2 is FQNEAQ in the germline V gene (reference sequence).

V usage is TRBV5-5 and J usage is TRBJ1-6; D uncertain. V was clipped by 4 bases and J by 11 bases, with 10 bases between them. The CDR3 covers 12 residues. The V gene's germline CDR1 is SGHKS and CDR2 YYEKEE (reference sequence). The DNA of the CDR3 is TGTGCCAGCAGCGCCCAGGAACCACCCCTCCACTTT. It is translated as CASSAQEPPLHF.

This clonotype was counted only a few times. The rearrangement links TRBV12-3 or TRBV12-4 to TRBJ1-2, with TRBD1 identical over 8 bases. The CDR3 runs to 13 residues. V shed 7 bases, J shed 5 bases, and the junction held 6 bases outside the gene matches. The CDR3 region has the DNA TGTGCCAGCAACTCCCAGGGGGCGTATGGCTACACCTTC. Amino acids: CASNSQGAYGYTF.

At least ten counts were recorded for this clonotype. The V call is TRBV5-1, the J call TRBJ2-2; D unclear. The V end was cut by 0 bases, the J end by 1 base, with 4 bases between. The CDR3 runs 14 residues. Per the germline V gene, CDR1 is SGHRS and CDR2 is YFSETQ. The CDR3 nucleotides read TGCGCCAGCAGCTTGGATGGGAACACCGGGGAGCTGTTTTTT. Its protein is CASSLDGNTGELFF.

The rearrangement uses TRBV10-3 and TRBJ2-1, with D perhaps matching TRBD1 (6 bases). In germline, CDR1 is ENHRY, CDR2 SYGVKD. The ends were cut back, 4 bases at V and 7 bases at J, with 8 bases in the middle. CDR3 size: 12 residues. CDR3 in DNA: TGTGCCATCAGTGTTCAGGGGAATGAGCAGTTCTTC. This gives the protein CAISVQGNEQFF.

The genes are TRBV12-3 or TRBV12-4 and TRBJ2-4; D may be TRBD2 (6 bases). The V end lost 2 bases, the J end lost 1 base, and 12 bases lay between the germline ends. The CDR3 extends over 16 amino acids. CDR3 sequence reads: CASSLPPGLAKNIQYF. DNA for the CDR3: TGTGCCAGCAGTTTACCTCCGGGACTGGCCAAAAACATTCAGTACTTC.

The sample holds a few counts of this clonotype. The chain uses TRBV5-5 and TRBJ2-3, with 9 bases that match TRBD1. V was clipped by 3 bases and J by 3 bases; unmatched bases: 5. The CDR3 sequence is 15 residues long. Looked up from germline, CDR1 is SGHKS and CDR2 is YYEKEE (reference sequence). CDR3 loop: CASSSLGTGTDTQYF. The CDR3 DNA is TGTGCCAGCAGCTCTCTTGGGACAGGGACAGATACGCAGTATTTT. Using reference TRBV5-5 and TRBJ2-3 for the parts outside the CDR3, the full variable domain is DAGVTQSPTHLIKTRGQQVTLRCSPISGHKSVSWYQQVLGQGPQFIFQYYEKEERGRGNFPDRFSARQFPNYSSELNVNALLLGDSALYLCASSSLGTGTDTQYFGPGTRLTVL.

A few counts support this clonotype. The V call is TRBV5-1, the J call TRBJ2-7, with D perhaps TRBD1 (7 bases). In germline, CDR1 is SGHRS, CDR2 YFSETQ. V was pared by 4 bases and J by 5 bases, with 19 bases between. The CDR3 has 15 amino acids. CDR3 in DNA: TGCGCCAGCAGCCCGGGCCAGGGGGGTATCCACGAGCAGTACGTC. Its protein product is CASSPGQGGIHEQYV.

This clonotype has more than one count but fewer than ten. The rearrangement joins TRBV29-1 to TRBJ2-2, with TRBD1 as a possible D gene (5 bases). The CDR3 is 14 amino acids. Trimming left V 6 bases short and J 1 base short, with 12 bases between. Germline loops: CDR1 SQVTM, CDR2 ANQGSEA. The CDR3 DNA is TGCAGCGTAAGGGGAACTTTGAACACCGGGGAGCTGTTTTTT. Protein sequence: CSVRGTLNTGELFF.

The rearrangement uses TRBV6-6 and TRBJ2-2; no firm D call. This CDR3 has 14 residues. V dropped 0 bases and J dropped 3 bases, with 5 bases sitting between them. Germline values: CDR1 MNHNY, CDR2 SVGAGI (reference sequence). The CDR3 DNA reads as TGTGCCAGCAGTTACTCGAAATACACCGGGGAGCTGTTTTTT. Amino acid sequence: CASSYSKYTGELFF.

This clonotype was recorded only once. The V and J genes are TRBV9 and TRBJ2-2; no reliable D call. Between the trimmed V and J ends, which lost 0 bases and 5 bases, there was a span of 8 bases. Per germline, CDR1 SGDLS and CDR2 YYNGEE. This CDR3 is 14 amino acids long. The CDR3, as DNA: TGTGCCAGCAGCGTAGGCGCGGCGACCGGGGAGCTGTTTTTT. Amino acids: CASSVGAATGELFF.

The CDR3 reads CASSPRGSGDSYEQYF. CDR3 nucleotide sequence: TGTGCCAGCAGCCCCAGGGGAAGCGGGGACTCCTACGAGCAGTACTTC. The V and J genes are TRBV7-9 and TRBJ2-7; D perhaps matches TRBD2 (7 bases). This CDR3 spans 16 amino acids. Deletions cut 5 bases from V and 0 bases from J, with 17 bases between. Germline V gene lookup returns CDR1 SEHNR and CDR2 FQNEAQ (reference sequence).

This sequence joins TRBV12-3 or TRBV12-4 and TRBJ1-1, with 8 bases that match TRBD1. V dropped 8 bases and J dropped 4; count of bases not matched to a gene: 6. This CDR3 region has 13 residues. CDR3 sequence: CASYRQGLTEAFF. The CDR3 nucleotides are TGTGCCAGCTATAGACAGGGGCTCACTGAAGCTTTCTTT.

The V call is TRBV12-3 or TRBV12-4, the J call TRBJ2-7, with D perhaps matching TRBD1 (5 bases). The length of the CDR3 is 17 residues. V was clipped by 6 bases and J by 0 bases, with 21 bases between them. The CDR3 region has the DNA TGTGCCAGCAGCTCCCCCCCCCGTAGGGGCGGCTCCTACGAGCAGTACGTC. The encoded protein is CASSSPPRRGGSYEQYV.

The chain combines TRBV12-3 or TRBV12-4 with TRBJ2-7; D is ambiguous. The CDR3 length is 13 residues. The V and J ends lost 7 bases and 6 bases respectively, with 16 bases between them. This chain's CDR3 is CASTPGNLGEQYF. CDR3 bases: TGTGCCAGCACCCCGGGTAACCTCGGCGAGCAGTACTTC.

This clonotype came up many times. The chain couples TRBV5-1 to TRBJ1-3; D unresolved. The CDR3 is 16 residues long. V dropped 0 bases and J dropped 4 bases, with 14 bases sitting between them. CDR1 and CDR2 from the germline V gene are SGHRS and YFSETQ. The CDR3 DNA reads TGCGCCAGCAGCTTGGGGATAGTGGGTTACGGAAACACCATATATTTT. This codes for CASSLGIVGYGNTIYF.

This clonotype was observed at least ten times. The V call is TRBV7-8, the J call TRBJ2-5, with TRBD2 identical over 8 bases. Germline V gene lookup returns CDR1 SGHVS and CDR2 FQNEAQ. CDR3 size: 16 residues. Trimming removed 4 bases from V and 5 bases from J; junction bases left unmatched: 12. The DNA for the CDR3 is TGTGCCAGCAGCTGGGAGCCGGGACGCGGGGGGGAGACCCAGTACTTC. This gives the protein CASSWEPGRGGETQYF.

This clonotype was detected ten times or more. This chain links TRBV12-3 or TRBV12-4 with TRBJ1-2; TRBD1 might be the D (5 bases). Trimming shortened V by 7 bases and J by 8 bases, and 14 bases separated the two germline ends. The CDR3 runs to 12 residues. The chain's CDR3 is CASTWGGSGYTF. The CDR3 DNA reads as TGTGCCAGCACCTGGGGGGGAAGCGGCTACACCTTC.

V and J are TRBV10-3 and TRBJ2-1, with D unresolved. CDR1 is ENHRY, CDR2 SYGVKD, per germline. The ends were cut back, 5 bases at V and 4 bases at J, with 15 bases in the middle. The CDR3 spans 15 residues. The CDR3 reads CAISLGPGTYNEQFF. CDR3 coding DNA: TGTGCCATCAGTCTGGGTCCCGGAACGTACAATGAGCAGTTCTTC.